This T cell receptor (beta chain) was sequenced during a study of cytomegalovirus exposure and HLA in healthy donors. Findings and limits, study-wide: Across donors, presence/absence analyses took sequencing depth to be roughly uniform.

J lost 2 bases, V lost 5 bases, and 6 bases had no gene match. The V gene's germline CDR1 is MNHEY and CDR2 SMNVEV (reference sequence). The CDR3 extends over 14 amino acids. This clone was observed once. Its target is not known. PCR amplification relied on 60 Vbeta primers (plus 13 Jbeta primers). Some clones are missing from TCRdb's copy, which holds only in-frame ones; the method was immunoSEQ multiplex PCR. The sample holds about 250,000 clones; 70% to 90% are singletons and the top ten take 0.24%. Likely unrecorded immune exposures existed in these nominally healthy donors. V usage is TRBV27 and J usage is TRBJ2-7; 7 nucleotides agree with TRBD1. Specimen: PBMCs. The receptor's source is a girl between 2 and 10 years old in good health and CMV-seronegative. This CDR3 is CASSPRDSPYEQYF. CDR3 in DNA: TGTGCCAGCAGTCCCCGGGACAGCCCCTACGAGCAGTACTTC.